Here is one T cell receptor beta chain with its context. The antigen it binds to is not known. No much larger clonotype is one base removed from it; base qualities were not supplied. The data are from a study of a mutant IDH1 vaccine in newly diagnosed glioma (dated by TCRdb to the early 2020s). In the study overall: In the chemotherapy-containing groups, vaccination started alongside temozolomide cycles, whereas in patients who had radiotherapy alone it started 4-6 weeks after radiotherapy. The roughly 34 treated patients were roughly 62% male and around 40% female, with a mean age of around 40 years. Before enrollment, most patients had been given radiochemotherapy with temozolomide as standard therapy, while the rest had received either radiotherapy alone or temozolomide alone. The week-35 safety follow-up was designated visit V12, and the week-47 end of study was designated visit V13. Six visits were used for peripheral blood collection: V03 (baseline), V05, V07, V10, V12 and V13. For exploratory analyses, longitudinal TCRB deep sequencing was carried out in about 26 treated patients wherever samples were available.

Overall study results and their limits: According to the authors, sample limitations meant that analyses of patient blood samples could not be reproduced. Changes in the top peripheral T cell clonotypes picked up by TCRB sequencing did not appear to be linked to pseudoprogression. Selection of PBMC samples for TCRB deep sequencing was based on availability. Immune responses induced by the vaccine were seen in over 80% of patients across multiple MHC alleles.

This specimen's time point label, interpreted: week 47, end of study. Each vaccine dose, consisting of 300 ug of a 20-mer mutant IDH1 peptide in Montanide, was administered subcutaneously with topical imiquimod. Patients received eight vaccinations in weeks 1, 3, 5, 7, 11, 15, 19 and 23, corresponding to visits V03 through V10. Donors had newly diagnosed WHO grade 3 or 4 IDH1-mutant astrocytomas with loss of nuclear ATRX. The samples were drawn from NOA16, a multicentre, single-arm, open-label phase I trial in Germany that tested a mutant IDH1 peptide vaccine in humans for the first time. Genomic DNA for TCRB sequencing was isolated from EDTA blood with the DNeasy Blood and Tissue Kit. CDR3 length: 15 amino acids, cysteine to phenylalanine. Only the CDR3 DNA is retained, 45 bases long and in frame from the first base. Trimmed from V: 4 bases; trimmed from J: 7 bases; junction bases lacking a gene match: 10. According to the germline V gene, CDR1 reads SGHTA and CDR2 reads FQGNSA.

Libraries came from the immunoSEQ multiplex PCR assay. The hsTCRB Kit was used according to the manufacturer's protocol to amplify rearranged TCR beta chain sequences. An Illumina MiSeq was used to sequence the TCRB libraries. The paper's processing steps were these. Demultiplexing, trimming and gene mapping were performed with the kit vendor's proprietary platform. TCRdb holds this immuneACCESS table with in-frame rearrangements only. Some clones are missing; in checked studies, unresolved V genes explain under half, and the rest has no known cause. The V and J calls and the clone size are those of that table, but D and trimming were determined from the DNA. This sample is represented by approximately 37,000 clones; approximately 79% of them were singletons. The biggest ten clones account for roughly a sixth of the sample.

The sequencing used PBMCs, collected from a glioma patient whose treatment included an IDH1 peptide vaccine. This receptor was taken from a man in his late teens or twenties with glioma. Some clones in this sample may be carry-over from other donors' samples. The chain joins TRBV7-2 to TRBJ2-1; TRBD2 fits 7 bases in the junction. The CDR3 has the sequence CASSYPLGGRNEQFF. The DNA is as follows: TGTGCCAGCAGCTACCCGTTGGGGGGGAGGAATGAGCAGTTCTTC.